This section outlines one T cell receptor beta chain sequence together with its context. This specimen comes from a study of T cell changes during pregnancy in multiple sclerosis. Profiled with immunoSEQ multiplex PCR; TCRdb holds only in-frame clones, not every one. The sample consists of fewer than 80,000 clones, 94% of them appearing once. The receptor's source is a female donor with multiple sclerosis, enrolled in a pregnancy study. The sequenced sample was CD4+ T cells from peripheral blood mononuclear cells, obtained after pregnancy.

In DNA form, the CDR3 reads TGTGCCAGCAGCCCATTTCCCCGAAAGACAGGGGGCACTGAAGCTTTCTTT. This gives the protein CASSPFPRKTGGTEAFF. This rearrangement joins TRBV5-6 to TRBJ1-1, with 9 positions matching TRBD1. The J segment lost 4 bases and the V segment lost 4 bases, leaving 14 bases of the junction unmatched. This CDR3 is 17 amino acids long. The V gene's germline CDR1 is SGHDT and CDR2 YYEEEE.